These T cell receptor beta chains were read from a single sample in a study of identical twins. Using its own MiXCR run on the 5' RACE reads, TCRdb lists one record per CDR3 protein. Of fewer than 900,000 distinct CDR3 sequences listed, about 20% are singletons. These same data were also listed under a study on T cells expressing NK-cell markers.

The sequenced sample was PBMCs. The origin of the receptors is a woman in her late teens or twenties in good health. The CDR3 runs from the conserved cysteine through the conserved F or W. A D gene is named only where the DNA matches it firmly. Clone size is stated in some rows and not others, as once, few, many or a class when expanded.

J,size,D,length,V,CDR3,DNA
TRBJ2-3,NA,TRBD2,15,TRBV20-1,CSARWREGPADTQYF,TGCAGTGCTAGATGGCGGGAGGGACCCGCAGATACGCAGTATTTT
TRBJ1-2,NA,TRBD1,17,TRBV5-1,CASSLQIGQDINYGYTF,TGCGCCAGCAGCTTGCAAATAGGACAGGACATTAACTATGGCTACACCTTC
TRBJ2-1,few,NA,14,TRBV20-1,CSARDAGLGNEQFF,TGCAGTGCTAGAGACGCAGGGCTAGGCAATGAGCAGTTCTTC
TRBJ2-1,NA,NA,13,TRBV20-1,CSACWSSYNEQFF,TGCAGTGCTTGTTGGAGCTCCTACAATGAGCAGTTCTTC
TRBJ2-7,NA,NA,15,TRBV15,CATSRDPGVRYEQYF,TGTGCCACCAGCAGAGACCCCGGGGTTAGGTACGAGCAGTACTTC
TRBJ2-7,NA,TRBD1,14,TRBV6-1,CASSHGTVYYEQYF,TGTGCCAGCAGTCATGGGACAGTTTACTACGAGCAGTACTTC
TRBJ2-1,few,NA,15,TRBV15,CATSRGLGGQSEQFF,TGTGCCACCAGCAGGGGTTTGGGGGGGCAAAGTGAGCAGTTCTTC
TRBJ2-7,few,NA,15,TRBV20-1,CSASLGLASSYEQYF,TGCAGTGCCTCACTTGGGCTAGCGTCTTCCTACGAGCAGTACTTC
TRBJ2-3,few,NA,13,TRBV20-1,CSASGIAGDTQYF,TGCAGTGCTAGTGGAATAGCCGGCGATACGCAGTATTTT
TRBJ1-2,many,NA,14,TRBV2,CASSSTVVAYGYTF,TGTGCCAGCAGCAGTACCGTGGTAGCCTATGGCTACACCTTC
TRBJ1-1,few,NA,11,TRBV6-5,CASTWGTEAFF,TGTGCCAGCACTTGGGGCACTGAAGCTTTCTTT
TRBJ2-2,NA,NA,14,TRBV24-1,CATSVGGVTGELFF,TGTGCCACCAGTGTCGGAGGGGTCACCGGGGAGCTGTTTTTT
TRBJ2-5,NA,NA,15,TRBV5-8,CASSSRGWYQETQYF,TGTGCCAGCAGCTCCCGAGGCTGGTACCAAGAGACCCAGTACTTC
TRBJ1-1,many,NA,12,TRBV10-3,CASSNLNTEAFF,TGTGCCTCCTCAAACTTGAACACTGAAGCTTTCTTT
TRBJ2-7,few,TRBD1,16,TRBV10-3,CAISEKSTGVTYEQYF,TGTGCCATCAGTGAGAAGTCGACAGGGGTCACCTACGAGCAGTACTTC
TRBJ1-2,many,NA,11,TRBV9,CASSGIYGYTF,TGTGCCAGCAGCGGGATTTATGGCTACACCTTC
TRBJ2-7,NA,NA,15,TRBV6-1,CASSELPYESYEQYF,TGTGCCAGCAGTGAACTTCCATACGAATCCTACGAGCAGTACTTC
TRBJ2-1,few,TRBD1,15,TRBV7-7,CASSYGRGSYNEQFF,TGTGCCAGCAGCTACGGCAGGGGGTCCTACAATGAGCAGTTCTTC
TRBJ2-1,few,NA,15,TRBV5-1,CASSLLPAGVNEQFF,TGCGCCAGCAGCTTGCTCCCAGCGGGCGTGAATGAGCAGTTCTTC
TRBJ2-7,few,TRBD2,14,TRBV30,CAWKLAGGSVVQYF,TGTGCCTGGAAACTAGCGGGAGGGTCTGTCGTGCAGTACTTC
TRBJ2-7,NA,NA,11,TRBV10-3,CAIQGSYEQYF,TGTGCCATACAGGGCTCCTACGAGCAGTACTTC
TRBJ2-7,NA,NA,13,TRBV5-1,CASSFRRGDEQYF,TGCGCCAGCAGCTTCCGCAGGGGGGACGAGCAGTACTTC
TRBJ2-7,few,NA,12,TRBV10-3,CAISINTYEQYF,TGTGCCATCAGTATAAATACCTACGAGCAGTACTTC
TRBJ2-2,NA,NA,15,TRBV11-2,CASSFAWTYTGELFF,TGTGCCAGCAGCTTCGCCTGGACTTACACCGGGGAGCTGTTTTTT
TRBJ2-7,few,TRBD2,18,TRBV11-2,CASSHFRLAGGRGYEQYF,TGTGCCAGCAGCCATTTCCGGCTAGCGGGAGGTAGAGGCTACGAGCAGTACTTC
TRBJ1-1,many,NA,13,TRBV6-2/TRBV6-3,CASSYQGNTEAFF,TGTGCCAGCAGTTACCAGGGGAACACTGAAGCTTTCTTT
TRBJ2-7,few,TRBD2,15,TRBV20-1,CSAWASAGGGYEQYF,TGCAGTGCTTGGGCCAGTGCGGGAGGGGGGTACGAGCAGTACTTC
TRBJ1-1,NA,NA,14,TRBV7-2,CASSRDVLQTEAFF,TGTGCCAGCAGCCGGGACGTCCTCCAAACTGAAGCTTTCTTT
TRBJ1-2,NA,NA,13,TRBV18,CASSREGHYGYTF,TGTGCCAGCTCACGAGAAGGCCACTATGGCTACACCTTC
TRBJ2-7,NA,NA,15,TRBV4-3,CASSQGDRASYEQYF,TGCGCCAGCAGCCAAGGGGATCGGGCTTCCTACGAGCAGTACTTC
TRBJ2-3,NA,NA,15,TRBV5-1,CASARRESRTDTQYF,TGCGCCAGCGCCCGACGGGAATCACGCACAGATACGCAGTATTTT
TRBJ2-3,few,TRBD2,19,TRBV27,CASSSRNARSGGHTDTQYF,TGTGCCAGCAGTTCCCGAAACGCCAGAAGCGGGGGGCACACAGATACGCAGTATTTT
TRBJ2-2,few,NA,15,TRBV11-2,CASSFQRMNTGELFF,TGTGCCAGCAGCTTCCAGCGGATGAACACCGGGGAGCTGTTTTTT
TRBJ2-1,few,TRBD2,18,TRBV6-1,CASSERRGGLAGANEQFF,TGTGCCAGCAGTGAAAGGCGTGGGGGACTAGCGGGGGCCAATGAGCAGTTCTTC
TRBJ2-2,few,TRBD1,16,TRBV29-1,CSVEVSTGMVPGELFF,TGCAGCGTTGAAGTGTCGACAGGGATGGTCCCCGGGGAGCTGTTTTTT
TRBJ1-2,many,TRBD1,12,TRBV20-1,CSATGGNYGYTF,TGCAGTGCTACAGGGGGGAACTATGGCTACACCTTC
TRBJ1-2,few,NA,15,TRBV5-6,CASSLQGLRGYGYTF,TGTGCCAGCAGCTTGCAGGGGCTGAGAGGCTATGGCTACACCTTC
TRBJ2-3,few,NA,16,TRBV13,CASSPQSSRSADTQYF,TGTGCCAGCAGCCCCCAATCGTCCCGGTCGGCAGATACGCAGTATTTT
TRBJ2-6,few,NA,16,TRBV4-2,CASSQEGGTGANVLTF,TGTGCCAGCAGCCAAGAAGGGGGGACTGGGGCCAACGTCCTGACTTTC
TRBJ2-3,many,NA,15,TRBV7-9,CASSPTLSGTDTQYF,TGTGCCAGCAGCCCAACACTTAGCGGCACAGATACGCAGTATTTT
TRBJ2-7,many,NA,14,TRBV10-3,CASRARGEPYEQYF,TGTGCCTCGCGAGCCAGGGGGGAGCCCTACGAGCAGTACTTC
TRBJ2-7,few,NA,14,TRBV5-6,CASSLIQGTYEQYF,TGTGCCAGCAGCTTGATACAGGGAACCTACGAGCAGTACTTC
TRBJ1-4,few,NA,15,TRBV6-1,CASRPLRGGDEKLFF,TGTGCCAGCAGACCTCTGCGGGGGGGGGATGAAAAACTGTTTTTT
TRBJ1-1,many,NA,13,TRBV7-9,CASSLAAPGKAFF,TGTGCCAGCAGCTTAGCGGCCCCAGGGAAGGCTTTCTTT
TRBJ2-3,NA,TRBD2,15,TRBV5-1,CASSLAGGGPDTQYF,TGCGCCAGCAGCCTAGCGGGAGGGGGTCCGGATACGCAGTATTTT
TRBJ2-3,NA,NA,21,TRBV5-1,CASSLLGGGSLEGLSTDTQYF,TGCGCCAGCAGCTTGTTAGGCGGCGGAAGCTTAGAAGGCCTTAGCACAGATACGCAGTATTTT
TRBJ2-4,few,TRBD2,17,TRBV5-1,CASSLWGSGRDADIQYF,TGCGCCAGCAGCTTGTGGGGTAGCGGGAGAGACGCGGACATTCAGTACTTC
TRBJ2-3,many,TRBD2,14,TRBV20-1,CSAGGLAGTDTQYF,TGCAGTGCTGGGGGACTAGCGGGCACAGATACGCAGTATTTT
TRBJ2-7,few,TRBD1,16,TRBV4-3,CASSQEETGNIYEQYF,TGCGCCAGCAGCCAAGAAGAGACAGGGAACATCTACGAGCAGTACTTC
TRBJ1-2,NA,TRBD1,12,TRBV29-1,CSVGAGGYGYTF,TGCAGCGTTGGGGCAGGGGGATATGGCTACACCTTC
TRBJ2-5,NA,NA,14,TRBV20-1,CSATLPKYQETQYF,TGCAGTGCTACCCTACCCAAGTACCAAGAGACCCAGTACTTC
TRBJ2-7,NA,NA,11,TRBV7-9,CASSLAPEQYF,TGTGCCAGCAGCTTAGCCCCGGAGCAGTACTTC
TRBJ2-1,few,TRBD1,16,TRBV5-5,CASSHWGQGVGNEQFF,TGTGCCAGCAGCCATTGGGGACAGGGGGTGGGCAATGAGCAGTTCTTC
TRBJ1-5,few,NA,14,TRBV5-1,CASSYGDRNQPQHF,TGCGCCAGCAGCTACGGAGACCGCAATCAGCCCCAGCATTTT